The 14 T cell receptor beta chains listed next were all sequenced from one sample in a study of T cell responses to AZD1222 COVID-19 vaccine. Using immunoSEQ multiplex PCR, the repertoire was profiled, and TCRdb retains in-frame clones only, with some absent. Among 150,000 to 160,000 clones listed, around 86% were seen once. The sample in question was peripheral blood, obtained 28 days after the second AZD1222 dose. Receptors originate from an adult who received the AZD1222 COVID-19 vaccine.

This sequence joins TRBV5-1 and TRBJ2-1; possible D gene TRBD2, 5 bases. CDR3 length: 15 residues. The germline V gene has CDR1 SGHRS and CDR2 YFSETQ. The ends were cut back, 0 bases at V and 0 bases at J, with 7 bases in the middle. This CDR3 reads CASSLGERSYNEQFF. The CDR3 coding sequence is TGCGCCAGCAGCTTGGGGGAGCGCTCCTACAATGAGCAGTTCTTC.

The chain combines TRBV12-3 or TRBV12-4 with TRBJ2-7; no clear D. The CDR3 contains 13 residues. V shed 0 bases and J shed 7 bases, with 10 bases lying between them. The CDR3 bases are TGTGCCAGCAGTTTAGCGGCAGAAGGGGAGCAGTACTTC. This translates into CASSLAAEGEQYF.

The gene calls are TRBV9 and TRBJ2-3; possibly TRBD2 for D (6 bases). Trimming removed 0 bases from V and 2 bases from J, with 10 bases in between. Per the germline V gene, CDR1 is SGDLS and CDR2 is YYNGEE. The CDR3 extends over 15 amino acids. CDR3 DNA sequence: TGTGCCAGCAGCGTAGCGGGAGTCCCCACAGATACGCAGTATTTT. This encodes CASSVAGVPTDTQYF. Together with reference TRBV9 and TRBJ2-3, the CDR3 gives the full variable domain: DSGVTQTPKHLITATGQRVTLRCSPRSGDLSVYWYQQSLDQGLQFLIQYYNGEERAKGNILERFSAQQFPDLHSELNLSSLELGDSALYFCASSVAGVPTDTQYFGPGTRLTVL.

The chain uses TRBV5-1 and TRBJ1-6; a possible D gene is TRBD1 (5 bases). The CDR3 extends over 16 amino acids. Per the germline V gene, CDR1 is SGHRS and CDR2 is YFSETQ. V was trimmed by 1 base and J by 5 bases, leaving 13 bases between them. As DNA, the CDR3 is TGCGCCAGCAGCTTGACCGGGACCGATCATAATTCACCCCTCCACTTT. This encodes CASSLTGTDHNSPLHF.

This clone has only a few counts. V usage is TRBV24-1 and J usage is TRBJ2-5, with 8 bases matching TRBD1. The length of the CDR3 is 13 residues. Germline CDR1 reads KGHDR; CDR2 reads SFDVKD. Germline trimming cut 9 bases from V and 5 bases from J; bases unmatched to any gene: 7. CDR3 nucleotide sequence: TGTGCCACCGGTCGACAGGGGTTGGAGACCCAGTACTTC. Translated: CATGRQGLETQYF.

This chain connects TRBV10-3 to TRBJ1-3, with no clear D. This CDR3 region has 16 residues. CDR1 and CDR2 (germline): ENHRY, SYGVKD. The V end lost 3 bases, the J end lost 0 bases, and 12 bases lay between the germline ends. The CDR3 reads CAISEGTLSSGNTIYF. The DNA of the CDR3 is TGTGCCATCAGTGAAGGAACGCTGAGCTCTGGAAACACCATATATTTT.

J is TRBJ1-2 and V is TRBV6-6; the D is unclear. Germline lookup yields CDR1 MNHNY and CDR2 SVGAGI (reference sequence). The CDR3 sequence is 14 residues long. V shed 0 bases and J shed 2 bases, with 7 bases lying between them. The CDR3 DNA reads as TGTGCCAGCAGTTACTCCGGACGGAACTATGGCTACACCTTC. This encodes CASSYSGRNYGYTF.

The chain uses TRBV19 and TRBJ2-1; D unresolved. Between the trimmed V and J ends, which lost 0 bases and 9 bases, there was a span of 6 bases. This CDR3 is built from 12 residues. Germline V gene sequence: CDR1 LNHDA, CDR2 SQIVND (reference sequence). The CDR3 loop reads CASSIDAAEQFF. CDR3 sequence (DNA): TGTGCCAGTAGTATAGACGCTGCTGAGCAGTTCTTC.

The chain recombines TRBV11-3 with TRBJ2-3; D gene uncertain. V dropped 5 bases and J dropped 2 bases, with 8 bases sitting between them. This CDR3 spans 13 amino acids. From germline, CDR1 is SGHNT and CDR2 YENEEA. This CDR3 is CASSREYTDTQYF. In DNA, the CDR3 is TGTGCCAGCAGCCGAGAGTACACAGATACGCAGTATTTT.

CDR3 nucleotide sequence: TGTGCCAGCAGCTCGTGGACTAGCGGGAGTGGCAATGAGCAGTTCTTC. The encoded protein is CASSSWTSGSGNEQFF. The chain has TRBV3-1 (or the pseudogene TRBV3-2) and TRBJ2-1; TRBD2 agrees at 13 bases. There are 16 residues in the CDR3. Germline CDR1 and CDR2: LGHDT and YNNKEL (reference sequence). V was pared by 5 bases and J by 6 bases, with 7 bases of the junction left unmatched.

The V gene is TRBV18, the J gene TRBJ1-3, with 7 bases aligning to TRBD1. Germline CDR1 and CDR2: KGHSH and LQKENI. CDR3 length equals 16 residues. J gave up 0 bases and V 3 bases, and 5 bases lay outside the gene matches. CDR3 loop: CASSPSTGNSGNTIYF. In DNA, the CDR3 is TGTGCCAGCTCACCGTCGACAGGGAACTCTGGAAACACCATATATTTT.

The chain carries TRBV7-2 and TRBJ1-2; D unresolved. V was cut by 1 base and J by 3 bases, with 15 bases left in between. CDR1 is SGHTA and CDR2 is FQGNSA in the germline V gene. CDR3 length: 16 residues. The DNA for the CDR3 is TGTGCCAGCAGCTTAGGATTGCGAACCCCCCACTATGGCTACACCTTC. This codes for CASSLGLRTPHYGYTF.

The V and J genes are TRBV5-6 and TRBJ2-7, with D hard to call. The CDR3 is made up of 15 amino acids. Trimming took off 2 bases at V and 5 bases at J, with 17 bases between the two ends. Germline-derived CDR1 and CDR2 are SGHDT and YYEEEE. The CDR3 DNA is TGTGCCAGCAGCTTAAGAAGGGAACTGAGAGACGAGCAGTACTTC. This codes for CASSLRRELRDEQYF. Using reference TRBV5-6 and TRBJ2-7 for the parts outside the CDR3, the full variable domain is DAGVTQSPTHLIKTRGQQVTLRCSPKSGHDTVSWYQQALGQGPQFIFQYYEEEERQRGNFPDRFSGHQFPNYSSELNVNALLLGDSALYLCASSLRRELRDEQYFGPGTRLTVT.

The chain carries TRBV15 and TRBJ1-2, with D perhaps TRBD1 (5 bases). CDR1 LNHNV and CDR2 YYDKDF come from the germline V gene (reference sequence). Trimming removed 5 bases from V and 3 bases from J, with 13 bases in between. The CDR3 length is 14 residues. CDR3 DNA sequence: TGTGCCACCAGCTCTGACGGGGGTTACTATGGCTACACCTTC. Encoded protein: CATSSDGGYYGYTF.